This T cell receptor (beta chain) was profiled in a study of beta chain features in type 1 diabetes. Study at large: No patient-donor differences in age, gender, total cells or subset yield.

Sequenced material consisted of expressed TCRB transcripts (all of the isolated RNA was reverse transcribed). Profiling relied on immunoSEQ multiplex PCR, and the TCRdb table lists in-frame clones only, not all of them. The table records roughly 450,000 clones, approximately 13% of them present only once. Details on this clone: The same CDR3 can be traced to other DNA sequences in this sample.

The sample comprised naive CD4+ T cells from blood. The clonotype was recovered from a man in his thirties or forties in good health.

This CDR3 reads CASSLTEPQGGGGYTF. CDR3 nucleotides: TGTGCCAGCAGCTTAACGGAACCACAGGGAGGGGGTGGCTACACCTTC. This rearrangement joins TRBV7-2 to TRBJ1-2; D perhaps matches TRBD1 (6 bases). The CDR3 loop spans 16 amino acids. The V gene's germline CDR1 is SGHTA and CDR2 FQGNSA. V was clipped by 2 bases and J by 7 bases, with 20 bases between them.